This T cell receptor beta chain was retrieved from a study of OX40 agonist ivuxolimab in advanced cancers. Sequencing was performed with immunoSEQ multiplex PCR; in TCRdb, only in-frame clones are kept and a portion is missing. The sample lists 34,000 or so clones; roughly 81% were seen once. V was trimmed by 1 base and J by 2 bases, leaving 12 bases between them. CDR1 and CDR2 (germline): SEHNR, FQNEAQ (reference sequence). The CDR3 totals 15 residues. The sequence was collected from an adult with an advanced solid tumor such as melanoma, head and neck, liver or kidney cancer. The chain links TRBV7-9 to TRBJ2-7; possibly TRBD1 for D (6 bases). The sample here was CD4+ or CD8+ T cells sorted from blood, taken in a trial of the OX40 agonist ivuxolimab. CDR3 protein: CASSLVGQLTYEQYF. CDR3 sequence (DNA): TGTGCCAGCAGCTTAGTTGGACAGCTGACCTACGAGCAGTACTTC.